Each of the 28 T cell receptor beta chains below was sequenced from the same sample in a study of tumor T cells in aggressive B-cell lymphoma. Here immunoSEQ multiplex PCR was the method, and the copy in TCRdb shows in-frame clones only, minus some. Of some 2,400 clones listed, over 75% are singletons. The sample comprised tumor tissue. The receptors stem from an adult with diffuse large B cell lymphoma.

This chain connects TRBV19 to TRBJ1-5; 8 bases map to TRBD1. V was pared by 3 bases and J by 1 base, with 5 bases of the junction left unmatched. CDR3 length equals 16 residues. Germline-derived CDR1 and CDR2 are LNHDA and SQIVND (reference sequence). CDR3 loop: CASSIPTGESNQPQHF. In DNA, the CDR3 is TGTGCCAGTAGTATTCCGACAGGGGAGAGCAATCAGCCCCAGCATTTT.

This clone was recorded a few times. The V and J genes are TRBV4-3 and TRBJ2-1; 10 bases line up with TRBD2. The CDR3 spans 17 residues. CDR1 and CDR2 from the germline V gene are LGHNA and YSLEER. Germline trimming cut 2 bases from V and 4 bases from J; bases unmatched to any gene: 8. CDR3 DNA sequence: TGCGCCAGCAGCCAAATCGGGACTAGCGATCGATACAATGAGCAGTTCTTC. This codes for CASSQIGTSDRYNEQFF.

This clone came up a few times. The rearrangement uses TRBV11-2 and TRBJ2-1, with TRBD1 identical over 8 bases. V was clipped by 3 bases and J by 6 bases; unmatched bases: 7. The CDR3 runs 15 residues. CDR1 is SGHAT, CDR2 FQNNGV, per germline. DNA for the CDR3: TGTGCCAGCAGCTTGACGGACAGGGTTGGCAATGAGCAGTTCTTC. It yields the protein CASSLTDRVGNEQFF.

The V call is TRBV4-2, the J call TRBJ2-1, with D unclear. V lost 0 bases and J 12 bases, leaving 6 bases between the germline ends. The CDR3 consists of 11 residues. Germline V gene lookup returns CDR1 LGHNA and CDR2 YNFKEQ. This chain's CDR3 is CASSQDSRQFF. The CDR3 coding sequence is TGTGCCAGCAGCCAAGATTCGAGGCAGTTCTTC.

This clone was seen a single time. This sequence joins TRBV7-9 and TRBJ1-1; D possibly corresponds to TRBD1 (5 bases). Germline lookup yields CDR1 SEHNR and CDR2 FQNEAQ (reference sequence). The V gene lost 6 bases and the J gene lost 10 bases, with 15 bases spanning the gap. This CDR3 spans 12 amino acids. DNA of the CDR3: TGTGCCAGCAGAAATGGTATGGGGGGAGCTTTCTTT. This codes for CASRNGMGGAFF.

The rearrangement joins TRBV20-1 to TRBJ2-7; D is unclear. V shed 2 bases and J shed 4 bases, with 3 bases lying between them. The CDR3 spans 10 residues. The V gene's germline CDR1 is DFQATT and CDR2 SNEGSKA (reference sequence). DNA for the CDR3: TGCAGTGCTAGATCTTACGAGCAGTACTTC. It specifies CSARSYEQYF.

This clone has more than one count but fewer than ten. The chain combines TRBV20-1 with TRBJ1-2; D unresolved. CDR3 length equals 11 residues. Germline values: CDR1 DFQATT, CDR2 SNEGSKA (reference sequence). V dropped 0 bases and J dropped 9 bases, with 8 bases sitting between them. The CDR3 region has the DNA TGCAGTGCTAGAGATTCTATGAGCTACACCTTC. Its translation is CSARDSMSYTF.

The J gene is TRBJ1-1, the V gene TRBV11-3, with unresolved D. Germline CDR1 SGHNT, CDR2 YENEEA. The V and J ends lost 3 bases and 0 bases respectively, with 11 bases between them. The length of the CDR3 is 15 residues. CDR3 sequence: CASSLEGGMNTEAFF. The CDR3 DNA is TGTGCCAGCAGCTTGGAGGGAGGAATGAACACTGAAGCTTTCTTT.

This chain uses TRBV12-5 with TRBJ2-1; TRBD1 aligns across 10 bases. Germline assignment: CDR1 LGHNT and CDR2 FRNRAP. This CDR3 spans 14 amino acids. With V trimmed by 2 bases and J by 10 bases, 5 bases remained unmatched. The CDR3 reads CASGLSGTGAEQFF. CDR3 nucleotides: TGTGCTAGTGGTTTGTCCGGGACAGGGGCGGAGCAGTTCTTC.

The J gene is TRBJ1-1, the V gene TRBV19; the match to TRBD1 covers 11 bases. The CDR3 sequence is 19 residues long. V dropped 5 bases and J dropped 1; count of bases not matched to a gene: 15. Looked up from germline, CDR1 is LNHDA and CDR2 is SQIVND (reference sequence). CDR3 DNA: TGTGCCAGTAGTCCTCAACGACCGGGACAGGGGGACACGAACACTGAAGCTTTCTTT. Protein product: CASSPQRPGQGDTNTEAFF.

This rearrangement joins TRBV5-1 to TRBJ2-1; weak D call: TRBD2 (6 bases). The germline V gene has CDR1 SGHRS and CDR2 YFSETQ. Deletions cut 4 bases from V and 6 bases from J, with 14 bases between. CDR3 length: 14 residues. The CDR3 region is CASSVGARGNEQFF. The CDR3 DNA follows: TGCGCCAGCAGCGTGGGAGCGCGGGGCAATGAGCAGTTCTTC.

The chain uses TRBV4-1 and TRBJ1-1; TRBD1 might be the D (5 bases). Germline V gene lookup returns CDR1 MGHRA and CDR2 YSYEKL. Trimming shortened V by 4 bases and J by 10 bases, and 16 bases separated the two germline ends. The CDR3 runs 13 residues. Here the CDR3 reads CASSRGPNQGAFF. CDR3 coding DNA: TGCGCCAGCAGCCGCGGACCGAACCAGGGAGCTTTCTTT.

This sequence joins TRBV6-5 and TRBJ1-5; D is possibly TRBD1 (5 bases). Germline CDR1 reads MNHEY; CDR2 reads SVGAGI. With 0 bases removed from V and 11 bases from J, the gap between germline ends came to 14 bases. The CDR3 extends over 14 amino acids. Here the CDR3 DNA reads TGTGCCAGCAGTTACTCTCCAGGAGGGGTATCCCAGCATTTT. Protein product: CASSYSPGGVSQHF.

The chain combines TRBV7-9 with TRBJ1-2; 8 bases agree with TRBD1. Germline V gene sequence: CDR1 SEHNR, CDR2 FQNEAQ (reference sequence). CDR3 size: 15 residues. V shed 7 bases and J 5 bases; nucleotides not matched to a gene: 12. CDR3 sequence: CASTQGATFRYGYTF. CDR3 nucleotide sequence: TGTGCCAGCACCCAGGGGGCGACTTTTCGGTATGGCTACACCTTC.

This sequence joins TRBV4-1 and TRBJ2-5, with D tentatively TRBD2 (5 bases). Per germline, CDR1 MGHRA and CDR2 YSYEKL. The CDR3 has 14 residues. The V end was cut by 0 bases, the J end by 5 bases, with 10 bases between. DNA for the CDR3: TGCGCCAGCAGCCAAGATGAGGGAATGGAGACCCAGTACTTC. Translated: CASSQDEGMETQYF.

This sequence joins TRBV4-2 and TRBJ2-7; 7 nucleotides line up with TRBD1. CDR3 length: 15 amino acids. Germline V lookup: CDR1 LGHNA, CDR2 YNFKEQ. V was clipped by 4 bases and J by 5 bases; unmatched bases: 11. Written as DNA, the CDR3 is TGTGCCAGCAGCCTTACTTCGACAGGGTCCGACGAGCAGTACTTC. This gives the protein CASSLTSTGSDEQYF.

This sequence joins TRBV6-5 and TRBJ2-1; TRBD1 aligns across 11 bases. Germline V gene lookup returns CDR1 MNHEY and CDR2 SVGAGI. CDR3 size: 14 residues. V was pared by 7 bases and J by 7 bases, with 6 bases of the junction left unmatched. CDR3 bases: TGTGCCAGCAAGCGGACAGGGGGCAAGAATGAGCAGTTCTTC. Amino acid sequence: CASKRTGGKNEQFF.

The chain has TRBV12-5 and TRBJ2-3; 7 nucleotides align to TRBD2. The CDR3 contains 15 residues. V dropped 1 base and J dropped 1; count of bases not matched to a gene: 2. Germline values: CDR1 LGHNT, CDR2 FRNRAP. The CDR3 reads CASGLGDYRTDTQYF. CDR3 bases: TGTGCTAGTGGTTTGGGGGACTATCGCACAGATACGCAGTATTTT.

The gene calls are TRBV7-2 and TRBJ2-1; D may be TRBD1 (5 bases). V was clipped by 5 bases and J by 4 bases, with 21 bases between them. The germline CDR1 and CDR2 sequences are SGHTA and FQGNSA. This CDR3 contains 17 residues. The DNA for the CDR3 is TGTGCCAGCAGCCCGTGGACAAACCTATTTTATTACAATGAGCAGTTCTTC. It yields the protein CASSPWTNLFYYNEQFF.

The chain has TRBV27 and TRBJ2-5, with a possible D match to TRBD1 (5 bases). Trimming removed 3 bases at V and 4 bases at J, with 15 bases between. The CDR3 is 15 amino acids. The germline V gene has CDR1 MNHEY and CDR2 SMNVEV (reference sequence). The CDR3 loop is CASSFIGFQGETQYF. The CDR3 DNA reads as TGTGCCAGCAGTTTTATAGGCTTCCAGGGAGAGACCCAGTACTTC.

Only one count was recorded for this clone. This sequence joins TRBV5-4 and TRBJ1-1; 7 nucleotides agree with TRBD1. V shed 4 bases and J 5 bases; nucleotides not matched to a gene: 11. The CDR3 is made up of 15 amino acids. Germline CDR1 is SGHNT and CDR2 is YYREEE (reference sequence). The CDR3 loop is CASSVDRDFITEAFF. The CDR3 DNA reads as TGTGCCAGCAGCGTAGACAGGGATTTTATTACTGAAGCTTTCTTT. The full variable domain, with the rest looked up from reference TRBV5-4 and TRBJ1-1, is ETGVTQSPTHLIKTRGQQVTLRCSSQSGHNTVSWYQQALGQGPQFIFQYYREEENGRGNFPPRFSGLQFPNYSSELNVNALELDDSALYLCASSVDRDFITEAFFGQGTRLTVV.

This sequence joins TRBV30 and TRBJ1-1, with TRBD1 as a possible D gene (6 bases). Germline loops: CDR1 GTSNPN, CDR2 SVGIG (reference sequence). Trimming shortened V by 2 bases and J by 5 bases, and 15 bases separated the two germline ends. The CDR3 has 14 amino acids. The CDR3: CAWSPRTARTEAFF. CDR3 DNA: TGTGCCTGGAGTCCACGGACAGCCCGGACTGAAGCTTTCTTT.

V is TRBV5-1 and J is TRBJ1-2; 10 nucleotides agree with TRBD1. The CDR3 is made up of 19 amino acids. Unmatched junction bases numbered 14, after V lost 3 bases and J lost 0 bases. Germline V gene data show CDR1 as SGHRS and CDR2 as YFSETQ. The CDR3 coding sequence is TGCGCCAGCAGCTGGGGGGACAGGGGAAGATTTACAGCTAACTATGGCTACACCTTC. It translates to CASSWGDRGRFTANYGYTF.

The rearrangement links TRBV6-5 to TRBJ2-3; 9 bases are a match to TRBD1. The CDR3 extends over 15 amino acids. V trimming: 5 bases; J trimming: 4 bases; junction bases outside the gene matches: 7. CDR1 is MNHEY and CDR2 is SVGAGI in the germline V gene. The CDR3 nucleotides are TGTGCCAGCAGTGTGGACAGGGGACGGCCAGATACGCAGTATTTT. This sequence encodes CASSVDRGRPDTQYF.

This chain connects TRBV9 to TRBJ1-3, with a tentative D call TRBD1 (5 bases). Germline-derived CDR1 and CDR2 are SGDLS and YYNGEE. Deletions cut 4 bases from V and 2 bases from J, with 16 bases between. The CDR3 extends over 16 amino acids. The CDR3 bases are TGTGCCAGCAGCCAAGGGGTGCGGACCGCTGGAAACACCATATATTTT. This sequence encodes CASSQGVRTAGNTIYF.

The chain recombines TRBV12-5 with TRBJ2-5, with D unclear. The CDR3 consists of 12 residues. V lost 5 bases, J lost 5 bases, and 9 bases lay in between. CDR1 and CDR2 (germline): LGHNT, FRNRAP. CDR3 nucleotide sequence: TGTGCTAGTGGTACCCTCCAGGAGACCCAGTACTTC. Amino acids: CASGTLQETQYF.

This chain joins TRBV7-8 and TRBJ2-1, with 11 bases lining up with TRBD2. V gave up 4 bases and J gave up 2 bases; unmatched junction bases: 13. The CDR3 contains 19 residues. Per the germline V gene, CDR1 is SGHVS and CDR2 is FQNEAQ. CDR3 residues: CASSWFNGVAGGPYNEQFF. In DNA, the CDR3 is TGTGCCAGCAGCTGGTTCAATGGGGTAGCGGGAGGGCCCTACAATGAGCAGTTCTTC.

CDR3 sequence (DNA): TGCGCCAGCAGCCAAGTGACCTGGGGCAGGGAGAACACTGAAGCTTTCTTT. As protein: CASSQVTWGRENTEAFF. The chain couples TRBV4-1 to TRBJ1-1; perhaps TRBD1 as D (5 bases). Trimming took 1 base from V and 1 from J, leaving 16 bases between them. CDR3 length: 17 residues. Germline lookup yields CDR1 MGHRA and CDR2 YSYEKL.